The 18 T cell receptor beta chains below come from one sample, sequenced in a study of shared clonotypes between healthy human individuals. Method: immunoSEQ multiplex PCR; TCRdb's copy keeps in-frame clones and lacks some. The repertoire holds around 720,000 clones, with 60% to 75% as singletons. The material sequenced was memory CD4+ T cells sorted from blood. The subset: CD45RA-negative fraction. The receptor set was obtained from a woman aged 25 to 45 in good health.

The chain has TRBV6-4 and TRBJ2-2; the D is unclear. The CDR3 extends over 16 amino acids. Germline V gives CDR1 MRHNA, CDR2 SNTAGT. The germline V and J ends were trimmed by 5 bases and 2 bases, with 15 bases remaining between them. CDR3 sequence: CASSQQRTPNTGELFF. The CDR3 DNA sequence: TGTGCCAGCAGTCAACAAAGAACACCTAACACCGGGGAGCTGTTTTTT.

This chain connects TRBV6-5 to TRBJ1-4, with D maybe TRBD1 (6 bases). This CDR3 is 14 amino acids long. Germline CDR1 is MNHEY and CDR2 is SVGAGI. V lost 4 bases and J 8 bases, leaving 14 bases between the germline ends. CDR3 loop: CASSFNRVSEKLFF. The CDR3 coding sequence is TGTGCCAGCAGTTTCAACAGGGTCTCCGAAAAACTGTTTTTT.

Concerning this clone itself: Other DNA sequences from this sample encode an identical CDR3 as well. In DNA, the CDR3 is TGTGCCAGCTCACCGAGTGGGGATGGCTACACCTTC. It yields the protein CASSPSGDGYTF. The V call is TRBV18, the J call TRBJ1-2, with no clear D. This CDR3 contains 12 residues. V lost 3 bases and J 6 bases, leaving 8 bases between the germline ends. Germline V gene lookup returns CDR1 KGHSH and CDR2 LQKENI.

This clone appeared many times. The chain combines TRBV11-2 with TRBJ2-3; D might be TRBD2 (7 bases). This CDR3 comprises 15 residues. Germline assignment: CDR1 SGHAT and CDR2 FQNNGV. Trimming took off 3 bases at V and 6 bases at J, with 16 bases between the two ends. CDR3 bases: TGTGCCAGCAGCTTTAGGGGGGGAGGTATCGATACGCAGTATTTT. It yields the protein CASSFRGGGIDTQYF.

The chain uses TRBV30 and TRBJ2-1; 8 bases are a match to TRBD2. Trimming at V came to 0 bases and at J to 6 bases, leaving 10 bases not matched to a gene. The CDR3 has 16 amino acids. Germline V gene lookup returns CDR1 GTSNPN and CDR2 SVGIG (reference sequence). The CDR3, as DNA: TGTGCCTGGAGTGTAGTAGGGGCGGGAGGTGTCAATGAGCAGTTCTTC. Translating it yields CAWSVVGAGGVNEQFF.

The chain uses TRBV5-1 and TRBJ2-3; D may be TRBD2 (8 bases). This CDR3 is built from 15 residues. Germline CDR1 is SGHRS and CDR2 is YFSETQ. Trimming cost V 6 bases and J 6 bases, with 20 bases left between them. The CDR3 nucleotides read TGCGCCAGCACCAATAGCGGGACCAGGGGGGATACGCAGTATTTT. This translates into CASTNSGTRGDTQYF.

The J gene is TRBJ2-3, the V gene TRBV7-3, with 8 bases identical to TRBD2. J gave up 0 bases and V 5 bases, and 4 bases lay outside the gene matches. CDR3 length: 15 residues. From germline, CDR1 is SGHTA and CDR2 FQGTGA. CDR3 in DNA: TGTGCCAGCAGCATGACTAGCGCTAGCACAGATACGCAGTATTTT. This translates into CASSMTSASTDTQYF.

The chain recombines TRBV11-2 with TRBJ1-2; 7 bases match TRBD1. V shed 5 bases and J 8 bases; nucleotides not matched to a gene: 14. The CDR3 loop spans 15 amino acids. The V gene's germline CDR1 is SGHAT and CDR2 FQNNGV. The CDR3, as DNA: TGTGCCAGCAGCCCGGGCGACAGGGCGAGGTCGGGCTACACCTTC. Amino acids: CASSPGDRARSGYTF.

This clone was seen only a few times. Since a much larger clone is just one base distant, this may be a read error. The V and J genes are TRBV4-2 and TRBJ2-2; D is unresolved. The CDR3 loop spans 13 amino acids. Germline lookup yields CDR1 LGHNA and CDR2 YNFKEQ. Between the trimmed V and J ends, which lost 0 bases and 6 bases, there was a span of 5 bases. The chain's CDR3 is CASSQDYAGELFF. DNA for the CDR3: TGTGCCAGCAGCCAAGACTACGCCGGGGAGCTGTTTTTT.

This chain links TRBV7-8 with TRBJ2-7, with D perhaps TRBD1 (6 bases). Germline lookup yields CDR1 SGHVS and CDR2 FQNEAQ. V was clipped by 3 bases and J by 4 bases, with 19 bases between them. The CDR3 length is 16 residues. In nucleotides, the CDR3 is TGTGCCAGCAGCTTTTTGCTCGGGGACAAACCTTACGAGCAGTACTTC. It yields the protein CASSFLLGDKPYEQYF.

The chain has TRBV9 and TRBJ2-7; 10 bases map to TRBD2. The CDR3 has 14 residues. The V gene end was trimmed by 0 bases and the J gene end by 3 bases; junction bases not matched to a gene: 0. Germline values: CDR1 SGDLS, CDR2 YYNGEE. The chain's CDR3 is CASSVGTSGYEQYF. CDR3 nucleotide sequence: TGTGCCAGCAGCGTAGGGACTAGCGGCTACGAGCAGTACTTC.

The rearrangement uses TRBV6-1 and TRBJ2-5; D might be TRBD2 (5 bases). The J call could be wrong; TRBJ2-7 is a better fit for the DNA end. Germline CDR1 MNHNS, CDR2 SASEGT. The CDR3 totals 14 residues. CDR3 sequence (DNA): TGTGCCAGCAGTGAAACAGACGGACTTTACGAGCAGTACTTC. Translating gives CASSETDGLYEQYF.

The chain carries TRBV5-1 and TRBJ2-7; 14 bases map to TRBD2. This CDR3 is built from 21 residues. Germline V lookup: CDR1 SGHRS, CDR2 YFSETQ. The trim removed 0 bases at V and 0 bases at J, leaving 14 bases unmatched. The CDR3 DNA reads as TGCGCCAGCAGCTTGGTGGGTCGTTTGAGACTAGCGGGAGGGGACTCCTACGAGCAGTACTTC. It specifies CASSLVGRLRLAGGDSYEQYF. Full variable domain (missing parts from reference TRBV5-1 and TRBJ2-7): KAGVTQTPRYLIKTRGQQVTLSCSPISGHRSVSWYQQTPGQGLQFLFEYFSETQRNKGNFPGRFSGRQFSNSRSEMNVSTLELGDSALYLCASSLVGRLRLAGGDSYEQYFGPGTRLTVT.

Worth noting for this clone: Other DNA sequences from this sample encode an identical CDR3 as well. V and J are TRBV19 and TRBJ1-5; D uncertain. V lost 5 bases and J lost 4, with 9 bases in between. The V gene's germline CDR1 is LNHDA and CDR2 SQIVND (reference sequence). The CDR3 sequence is 13 residues long. CDR3 nucleotides: TGTGCCAGTAGTTGGGGTTTTAATCAGCCCCAGCATTTT. Translated, it gives CASSWGFNQPQHF.

The chain recombines TRBV28 with TRBJ2-5, with 7 bases matching TRBD1. Looked up from germline, CDR1 is MDHEN and CDR2 is SYDVKM. Trimming took 4 bases from V and 5 from J; bases not matched to a gene: 7. The CDR3 runs to 14 residues. CDR3 in amino acids: CASSSPTGVETQYF. DNA of the CDR3: TGTGCCAGCAGTTCTCCTACAGGGGTTGAGACCCAGTACTTC. The entire variable domain, with the rest obtained from reference TRBV28 and TRBJ2-5, is as follows: DVKVTQSSRYLVKRTGEKVFLECVQDMDHENMFWYRQDPGLGLRLIYFSYDVKMKEKGDIPEGYSVSREKKERFSLILESASTNQTSMYLCASSSPTGVETQYFGPGTRLLVL.

This rearrangement joins TRBV6-5 to TRBJ2-7, with 9 bases matching TRBD2. V dropped 6 bases and J dropped 3; count of bases not matched to a gene: 6. CDR1 MNHEY and CDR2 SVGAGI come from the germline V gene. This CDR3 has 14 amino acids. The CDR3 sequence: CASRRTSEGYEQYF. The CDR3 region has the DNA TGTGCCAGCAGGCGGACTAGCGAAGGCTACGAGCAGTACTTC.

This clone appeared a few times. J is TRBJ1-3 and V is TRBV15, with TRBD1 identical over 11 bases. The ends lost 0 bases at V and 6 bases at J; junction bases unmatched: 7. Germline CDR1 LNHNV, CDR2 YYDKDF (reference sequence). The CDR3 consists of 17 residues. DNA of the CDR3: TGTGCCACCAGCAGAGAGAGTCCGGGACAGGGGGAAAACACCATATATTTT. It yields the protein CATSRESPGQGENTIYF.

In its sample, this clone was seen a few times. The chain is built from TRBV5-1 and TRBJ1-4; TRBD1 matches 7 bases. V was pared by 9 bases and J by 4 bases, with 9 bases of the junction left unmatched. Per germline, CDR1 SGHRS and CDR2 YFSETQ. This CDR3 is built from 14 residues. This CDR3 is CATYRGKGNEKLFF. Here the CDR3 DNA reads TGCGCCACCTACAGGGGCAAAGGTAATGAAAAACTGTTTTTT.